This TCR beta chain originates from a study of tissue T cells after allogeneic stem cell transplantation. Study results and caveats: Within patients, tissue anatomy strongly shaped TCR repertoire composition. Limitations included a small, clinically heterogeneous cohort and limited sampling depth. Shared clones across patients were few; motif clustering revealed tissue-specific shared signatures.

A remark on this clone: Its antigen is still unknown. Any gene name here is a mouse gene name. The CDR3 end falls 1 residue outside the read, so it is completed with the germline J gene. Other nucleotide sequences in the sample specify the same CDR3.

The length of the CDR3 is 13 residues. Germline loops: CDR1 NSQYPW, CDR2 LRSPGD (reference sequence). V was shortened by 3 bases and J by 0 bases, with 6 bases between the two germline ends. Assay: immunoSEQ multiplex PCR; the TCRdb copy retains only in-frame clones and omits some. The top ten hold roughly 0.7% of the sample, which has more than 45,000 clones, around 67% seen once. Specimen: sorted cells pooled from one or two spleens. This TCR was recovered from a pool of C57BL/6 mice in good health. The rearrangement joins TRBV1 to TRBJ2-7; D is unclear. The sequenced CDR3 bases are TGCACCTGCAGTGCCGGGAGCTCCTATGAACAGTAC. Its translation: CTCSAGSSYEQY. In full, the CDR3 is CTCSAGSSYEQYF.